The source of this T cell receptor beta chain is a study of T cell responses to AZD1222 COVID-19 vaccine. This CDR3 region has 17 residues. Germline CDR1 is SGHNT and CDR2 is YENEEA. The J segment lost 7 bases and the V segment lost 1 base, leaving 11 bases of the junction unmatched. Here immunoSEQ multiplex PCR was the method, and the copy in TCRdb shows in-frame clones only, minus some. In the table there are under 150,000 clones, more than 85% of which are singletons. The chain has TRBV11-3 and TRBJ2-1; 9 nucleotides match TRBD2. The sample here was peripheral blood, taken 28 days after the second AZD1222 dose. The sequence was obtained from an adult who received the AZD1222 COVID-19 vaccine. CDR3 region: CASSLGSGRNGGNEQFF. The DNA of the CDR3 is TGTGCCAGCAGCTTAGGAAGCGGGAGGAATGGGGGGAATGAGCAGTTCTTC.